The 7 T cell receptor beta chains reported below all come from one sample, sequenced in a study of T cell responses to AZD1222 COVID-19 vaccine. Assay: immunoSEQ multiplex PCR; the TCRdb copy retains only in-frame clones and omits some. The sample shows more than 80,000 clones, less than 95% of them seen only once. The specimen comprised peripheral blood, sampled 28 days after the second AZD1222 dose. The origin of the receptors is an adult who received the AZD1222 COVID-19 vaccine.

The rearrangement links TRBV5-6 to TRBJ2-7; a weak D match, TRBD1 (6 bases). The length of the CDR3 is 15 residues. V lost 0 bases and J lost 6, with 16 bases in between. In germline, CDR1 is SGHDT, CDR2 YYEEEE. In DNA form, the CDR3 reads TGTGCCAGCAGCTTGGCACAGGGCTTAATGGGCGAGCAGTACTTC. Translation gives CASSLAQGLMGEQYF.

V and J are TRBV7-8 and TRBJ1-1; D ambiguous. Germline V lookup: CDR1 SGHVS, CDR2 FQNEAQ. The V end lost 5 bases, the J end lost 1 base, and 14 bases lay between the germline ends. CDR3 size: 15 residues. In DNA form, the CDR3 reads TGTGCCAGCAGCCTGACCGTTAGGGCGAACACTGAAGCTTTCTTT. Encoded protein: CASSLTVRANTEAFF.

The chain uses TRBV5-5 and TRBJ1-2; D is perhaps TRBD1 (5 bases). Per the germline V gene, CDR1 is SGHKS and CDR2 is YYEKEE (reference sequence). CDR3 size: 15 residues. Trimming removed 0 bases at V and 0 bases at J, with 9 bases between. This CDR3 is CASSLVGAANYGYTF. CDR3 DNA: TGTGCCAGCAGCTTGGTAGGGGCCGCTAACTATGGCTACACCTTC.

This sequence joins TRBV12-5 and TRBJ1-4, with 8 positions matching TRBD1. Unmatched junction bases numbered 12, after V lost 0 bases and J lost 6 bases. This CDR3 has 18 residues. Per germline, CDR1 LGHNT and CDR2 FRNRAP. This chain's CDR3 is CASGLVMLGQGIYEKLFF. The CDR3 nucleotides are TGTGCTAGTGGTTTGGTAATGCTCGGACAGGGAATATATGAAAAACTGTTTTTT. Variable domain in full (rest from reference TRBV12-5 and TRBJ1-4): DARVTQTPRHKVTEMGQEVTMRCQPILGHNTVFWYRQTMMQGLELLAYFRNRAPLDDSGMPKDRFSAEMPDATLATLKIQPSEPRDSAVYFCASGLVMLGQGIYEKLFFGSGTQLSVL.

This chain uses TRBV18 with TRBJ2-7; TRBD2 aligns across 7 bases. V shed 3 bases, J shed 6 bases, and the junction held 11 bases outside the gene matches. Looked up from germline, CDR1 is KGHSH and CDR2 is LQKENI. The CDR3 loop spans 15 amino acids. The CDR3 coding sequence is TGTGCCAGCTCACCTACCGGGACGGGAGGTGGCGAGCAGTACTTC. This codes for CASSPTGTGGGEQYF.

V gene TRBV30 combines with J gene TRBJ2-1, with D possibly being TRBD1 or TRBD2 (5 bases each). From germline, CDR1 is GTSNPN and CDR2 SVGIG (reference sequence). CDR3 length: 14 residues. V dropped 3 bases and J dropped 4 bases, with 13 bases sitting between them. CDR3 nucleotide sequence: TGTGCCTGGAGCCCCGGGACGGGTTACAATGAGCAGTTCTTC. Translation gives CAWSPGTGYNEQFF.

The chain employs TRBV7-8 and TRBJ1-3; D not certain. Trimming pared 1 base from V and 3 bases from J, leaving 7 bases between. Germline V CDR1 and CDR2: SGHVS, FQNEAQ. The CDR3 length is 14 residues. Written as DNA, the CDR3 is TGTGCCAGCAGCTTAGTCCATGATGGAAACACCATATATTTT. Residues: CASSLVHDGNTIYF.